This is a list of T cell receptor beta chains from one sample in a study of OX40 agonist ivuxolimab in advanced cancers. Sequenced by immunoSEQ multiplex PCR; TCRdb stores in-frame clones only, minus some. There are around 65,000 clones in the sample; just over 90% occur only once, and about 0.3% lies in the top ten. The specimen was CD4+ or CD8+ T cells sorted from blood, collected in a trial of the OX40 agonist ivuxolimab. The receptors originated from an adult with an advanced solid tumor such as melanoma, head and neck, liver or kidney cancer. The CDR3 runs from the conserved cysteine through the conserved F or W. A D gene is named only where the DNA matches it firmly. Expanded clones are given a class, and other clones once, few, many or no size at all.

clone size: .; D gene: .; V gene: TRBV14; J gene: TRBJ2-2; CDR3 length: 14; CDR3 DNA: TGTGCCAGCAGCCAAGATTGGGGCACCGGGGAGCTGTTTTTT; CDR3 protein: CASSQDWGTGELFF
clone size: .; D gene: .; V gene: TRBV6-6; J gene: TRBJ2-3; CDR3 length: 15; CDR3 DNA: TGTGCCAGCAGTTACTCGGTAGGGCCCGGTGGGACGCAGTATTTT; CDR3 protein: CASSYSVGPGGTQYF
clone size: .; D gene: .; V gene: TRBV18; J gene: TRBJ1-3; CDR3 length: 13; CDR3 DNA: TGTGCCAGCTCAAGCCAGGCCGCCGGCACCATATATTTT; CDR3 protein: CASSSQAAGTIYF
clone size: few; D gene: .; V gene: TRBV4-2; J gene: TRBJ2-3; CDR3 length: 16; CDR3 DNA: TGTGCCAGCAGCCAAGAACTAGCACCGAGAACAGATACGCAGTATTTT; CDR3 protein: CASSQELAPRTDTQYF
clone size: .; D gene: .; V gene: TRBV19; J gene: TRBJ1-5; CDR3 length: 16; CDR3 DNA: TGTGCCAGTAGCAAAACCCCCGGACAGCTCTATCAGCCCCAGCATTTT; CDR3 protein: CASSKTPGQLYQPQHF
clone size: .; D gene: .; V gene: TRBV30; J gene: TRBJ1-1; CDR3 length: 13; CDR3 DNA: TGTGCCTGGAGACAGGGAAGATACACTGAAGCTTTCTTT; CDR3 protein: CAWRQGRYTEAFF
clone size: .; D gene: .; V gene: TRBV4-2; J gene: TRBJ2-1; CDR3 length: 12; CDR3 DNA: TGTGCCAGCAGCCGAGCTAGGAATGAGCAGTTCTTC; CDR3 protein: CASSRARNEQFF
clone size: .; D gene: TRBD2; V gene: TRBV7-2; J gene: TRBJ2-7; CDR3 length: 15; CDR3 DNA: TGTGCCAGCAGCCCTCAACGACTAGCGACCTACGAGCAGTACTTC; CDR3 protein: CASSPQRLATYEQYF
clone size: .; D gene: TRBD1; V gene: TRBV19; J gene: TRBJ1-1; CDR3 length: 14; CDR3 DNA: TGTGCCAGTACAGGGGGCTTCGTGAACACTGAAGCTTTCTTT; CDR3 protein: CASTGGFVNTEAFF
clone size: .; D gene: TRBD2; V gene: TRBV7-9; J gene: TRBJ2-1; CDR3 length: 12; CDR3 DNA: TGTGCCGGGGCGCGGGGGGACAATGAGCAGTTCTTC; CDR3 protein: CAGARGDNEQFF
clone size: .; D gene: TRBD1; V gene: TRBV25-1; J gene: TRBJ2-3; CDR3 length: 16; CDR3 DNA: TGTGCCAGCAGCCTTGGACAGGTTGGGTACACAGATACGCAGTATTTT; CDR3 protein: CASSLGQVGYTDTQYF
clone size: .; D gene: .; V gene: TRBV9; J gene: TRBJ2-2; CDR3 length: 12; CDR3 DNA: TGTGCCAGCAGCGTAGGGCCCGGGGAGCTGTTTTTT; CDR3 protein: CASSVGPGELFF
clone size: .; D gene: .; V gene: TRBV27; J gene: TRBJ1-6; CDR3 length: 14; CDR3 DNA: TGTGCCAGCAGTTTACTACAGGGCGGTTCACCCCTCCACTTT; CDR3 protein: CASSLLQGGSPLHF
clone size: once; D gene: .; V gene: TRBV12-2; J gene: TRBJ1-2; CDR3 length: 16; CDR3 DNA: TGTGCAAGTCGCTTAGCGCTGAGGGATGCGGACTATGGCTACACCTTC; CDR3 protein: CASRLALRDADYGYTF
clone size: .; D gene: .; V gene: TRBV6-6; J gene: TRBJ2-1; CDR3 length: 15; CDR3 DNA: TGTGCCAGCAGATCAGACCGGTCGGTTCTCAATGAGCAGTTCTTC; CDR3 protein: CASRSDRSVLNEQFF
clone size: .; D gene: .; V gene: TRBV6-5; J gene: TRBJ1-1; CDR3 length: 11; CDR3 DNA: TGTGCCAGCTCGGGGGGGACTGAAGCTTTCTTT; CDR3 protein: CASSGGTEAFF
clone size: once; D gene: .; V gene: TRBV11-3; J gene: TRBJ2-1; CDR3 length: 12; CDR3 DNA: TGTGCCAGCAGCAGGACGGGGGATGAGCAGTTCTTC; CDR3 protein: CASSRTGDEQFF
clone size: .; D gene: TRBD2; V gene: TRBV5-4; J gene: TRBJ2-5; CDR3 length: 13; CDR3 DNA: TGTGCCAGCAGCTGGGGACTAGTAGGGACCCAGTACTTC; CDR3 protein: CASSWGLVGTQYF
clone size: .; D gene: TRBD1; V gene: TRBV6-6; J gene: TRBJ1-5; CDR3 length: 14; CDR3 DNA: TGTGCCAGCAGTTACCCAGGGGGCCTGAAGCCCCAGCATTTT; CDR3 protein: CASSYPGGLKPQHF
clone size: .; D gene: TRBD2; V gene: TRBV5-1; J gene: TRBJ2-7; CDR3 length: 15; CDR3 DNA: TGCGCCAGCAGCTCGGCACTAGCGGGAGTTACTCAGATGTACTTC; CDR3 protein: CASSSALAGVTQMYF
clone size: .; D gene: .; V gene: TRBV2; J gene: TRBJ2-5; CDR3 length: 12; CDR3 DNA: TGTGCCAGCACCCGTAGAGGGGAGACCCAGTACTTC; CDR3 protein: CASTRRGETQYF
clone size: .; D gene: .; V gene: TRBV7-7; J gene: TRBJ2-2; CDR3 length: 13; CDR3 DNA: TGTGCCAGCAGCTTAGCCGGCGGCGGGGAGCTGTTTTTT; CDR3 protein: CASSLAGGGELFF
clone size: .; D gene: .; V gene: TRBV7-9; J gene: TRBJ2-1; CDR3 length: 11; CDR3 DNA: TGTGCCAGCAGCCTGAACAATGAGCAGTTCTTC; CDR3 protein: CASSLNNEQFF
clone size: .; D gene: .; V gene: TRBV11-2; J gene: TRBJ2-2; CDR3 length: 15; CDR3 DNA: TGTGCCAGCACCTCAGGGGAGTCGGGCACCGGGGAGCTGTTTTTT; CDR3 protein: CASTSGESGTGELFF
clone size: .; D gene: TRBD1; V gene: TRBV11-2; J gene: TRBJ1-1; CDR3 length: 15; CDR3 DNA: TGTGCCAGCAGCTTAACGGGACAGGCCAACACTGAAGCTTTCTTT; CDR3 protein: CASSLTGQANTEAFF
clone size: .; D gene: .; V gene: TRBV6-6; J gene: TRBJ1-1; CDR3 length: 14; CDR3 DNA: TGTGCCAGCAGTTACAACGTCCCGAACACTGAAGCTTTCTTT; CDR3 protein: CASSYNVPNTEAFF
clone size: .; D gene: .; V gene: TRBV27; J gene: TRBJ1-2; CDR3 length: 12; CDR3 DNA: TGTGCCAGCAGGCCCCGGGGTTATGGCTACACCTTC; CDR3 protein: CASRPRGYGYTF
clone size: .; D gene: TRBD1; V gene: TRBV6-5; J gene: TRBJ2-2; CDR3 length: 16; CDR3 DNA: TGTGCCAGCAGTTACTACGCCGGGACAGACACCGGGGAGCTGTTTTTT; CDR3 protein: CASSYYAGTDTGELFF
clone size: .; D gene: .; V gene: TRBV6-5; J gene: TRBJ1-1; CDR3 length: 15; CDR3 DNA: TGTGCCAGCAGTTCCGAGGGTCTGGGGAACACTGAAGCTTTCTTT; CDR3 protein: CASSSEGLGNTEAFF
clone size: .; D gene: .; V gene: TRBV19; J gene: TRBJ2-3; CDR3 length: 12; CDR3 DNA: TGTGCCAGTAGTATAGGTCCAGATACGCAGTATTTT; CDR3 protein: CASSIGPDTQYF
clone size: once; D gene: .; V gene: TRBV19; J gene: TRBJ1-1; CDR3 length: 14; CDR3 DNA: TGTGCCAGTAGTACCACGACAGCTAACACTGAAGCTTTCTTT; CDR3 protein: CASSTTTANTEAFF
clone size: .; D gene: .; V gene: TRBV12-5; J gene: TRBJ2-7; CDR3 length: 13; CDR3 DNA: TGTGCTAGTGGTACCTCATTGGGTTACGAGCAGTACTTC; CDR3 protein: CASGTSLGYEQYF
clone size: .; D gene: .; V gene: TRBV7-9; J gene: TRBJ2-7; CDR3 length: 14; CDR3 DNA: TGTGCCAGCAGCTTAGTGGCCGGCAGCTACGAGCAGTACTTC; CDR3 protein: CASSLVAGSYEQYF
clone size: once; D gene: TRBD1; V gene: TRBV14; J gene: TRBJ2-2; CDR3 length: 16; CDR3 DNA: TGTGCCAGCAGCCAAGGGACAGGTCGAGGGACCGGGGAGCTGTTTTTT; CDR3 protein: CASSQGTGRGTGELFF
clone size: .; D gene: .; V gene: TRBV18; J gene: TRBJ2-5; CDR3 length: 12; CDR3 DNA: TGTGCCAGCTCTTCTTTAGGGGAGACCCAGTACTTC; CDR3 protein: CASSSLGETQYF
clone size: .; D gene: TRBD1; V gene: TRBV19; J gene: TRBJ2-7; CDR3 length: 16; CDR3 DNA: TGTGCCAGTAGTAGAAGGGGACAGGGGAGTTCCTACGAGCAGTACTTC; CDR3 protein: CASSRRGQGSSYEQYF
clone size: once; D gene: TRBD1; V gene: TRBV9; J gene: TRBJ1-2; CDR3 length: 15; CDR3 DNA: TGTGCCAGCAGCCCCACCGGACAGGGGGACTATGGCTACACCTTC; CDR3 protein: CASSPTGQGDYGYTF
clone size: .; D gene: .; V gene: TRBV19; J gene: TRBJ1-5; CDR3 length: 17; CDR3 DNA: TGTGCCAGTAGTATTTTTACAGCCCTAACTAGCAATCAGCCCCAGCATTTT; CDR3 protein: CASSIFTALTSNQPQHF
clone size: few; D gene: TRBD1; V gene: TRBV20-1; J gene: TRBJ1-2; CDR3 length: 11; CDR3 DNA: TGCAGTGCTAGCACAGGGGAGGGCTACACCTTC; CDR3 protein: CSASTGEGYTF
clone size: .; D gene: TRBD2; V gene: TRBV7-8; J gene: TRBJ2-3; CDR3 length: 17; CDR3 DNA: TGTGCCAGCAGCTCACACCTTGGACTAGCGGGACCAGATACGCAGTATTTT; CDR3 protein: CASSSHLGLAGPDTQYF
clone size: .; D gene: .; V gene: TRBV2; J gene: TRBJ2-3; CDR3 length: 12; CDR3 DNA: TGTGCCAGCAGTGAAGTGGGGGGTACGCAGTATTTT; CDR3 protein: CASSEVGGTQYF
clone size: .; D gene: TRBD1; V gene: TRBV6-1; J gene: TRBJ2-5; CDR3 length: 14; CDR3 DNA: TGTGCCAGCAGCCTGACAGGGGGCTGGGAGACCCAGTACTTC; CDR3 protein: CASSLTGGWETQYF